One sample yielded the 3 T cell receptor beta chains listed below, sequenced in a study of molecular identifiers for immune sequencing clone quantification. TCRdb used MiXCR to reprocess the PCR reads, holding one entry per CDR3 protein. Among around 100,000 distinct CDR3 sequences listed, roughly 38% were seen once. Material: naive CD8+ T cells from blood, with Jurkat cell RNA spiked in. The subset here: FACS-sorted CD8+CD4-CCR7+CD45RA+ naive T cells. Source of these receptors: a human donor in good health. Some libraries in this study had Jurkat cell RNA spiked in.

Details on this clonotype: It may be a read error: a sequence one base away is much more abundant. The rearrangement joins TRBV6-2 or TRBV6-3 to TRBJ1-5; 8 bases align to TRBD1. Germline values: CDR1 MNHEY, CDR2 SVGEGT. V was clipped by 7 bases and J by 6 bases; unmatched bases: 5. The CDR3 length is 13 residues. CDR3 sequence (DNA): TGTGCCAGCAAAGGACAGGGTATTCAGCCCCAGCATTTT. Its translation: CASKGQGIQPQHF.

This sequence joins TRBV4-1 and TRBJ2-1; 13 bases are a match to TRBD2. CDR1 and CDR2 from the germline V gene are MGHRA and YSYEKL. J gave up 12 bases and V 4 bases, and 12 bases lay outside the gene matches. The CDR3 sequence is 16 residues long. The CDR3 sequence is CASSRTSGRATDGQFF. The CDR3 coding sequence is TGCGCCAGCAGCCGCACTAGCGGGAGGGCCACCGATGGGCAGTTCTTC.

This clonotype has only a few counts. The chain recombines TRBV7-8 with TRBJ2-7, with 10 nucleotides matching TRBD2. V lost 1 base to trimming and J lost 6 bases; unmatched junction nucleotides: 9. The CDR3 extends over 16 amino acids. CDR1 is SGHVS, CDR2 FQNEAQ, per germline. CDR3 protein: CASSLVVGLAGVEQYF. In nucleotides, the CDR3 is TGTGCCAGCAGCTTAGTAGTAGGGCTAGCGGGAGTCGAGCAGTACTTC.